This T cell receptor (beta chain) comes out of a study of CXCR3-negative and CXCR3-positive naive CD8 T cells. Study results and limitations: CXCR3-negative naive cells had less hydrophobic TRB CDR3s than did CXCR3-positive naive cells. Sequencing showed both naive subsets with comparably high diversity, and memory CD8+ cells much lower. Naive CXCR3-negative cells resembled naive CXCR3-positive cells in TRBV-TRBJ usage; memory cells differed.

Within the CD8+ T cell compartment, naive cells were CD45RO-CCR7+CD27+CD95-. Concerning this clonotype itself: What it binds is not known.

5' RACE that incorporated UMI labels was used to prepare the TRB cDNA libraries. TCRdb re-called the 5' RACE reads; one entry per CDR3 protein, DNA not given. This sample's table has several thousand distinct CDR3 sequences. The sample consisted of naive CXCR3+ CD8+ T cells from blood. Specified subset: CD45RO-CCR7+CD27+CD95- naive CD8+ T cells expressing CXCR3 (TNR3+). This TCR came from a human donor in good health. Some clones in this sample may be carry-over from other donors' samples.

Here the CDR3 reads CASSYSVGGTNEKLFF. V gene TRBV6-6 combines with J gene TRBJ1-4; the D gene TCRdb calls, TRBD1, cannot be checked with no DNA. Germline V gene data show CDR1 as MNHNY and CDR2 as SVGAGI (reference sequence). The CDR3 spans 16 residues.